Here is one T cell receptor (beta chain) with its context. This sample was taken from a study of CD8 T cells in Susac syndrome. The multiple sclerosis controls consisted of treatment-naive patients with relapsing-remitting disease, either stable or active. With random hexamers, reverse transcription was performed on about 0.5 to 1 ug of RNA. TCRdb re-derived calls from the immunoSEQ multiplex PCR reads in MiXCR, one entry per CDR3 protein. There are approximately 190,000 distinct CDR3 sequences in the sample; 90% to 95% occur only once, and 0.093% lies in the top ten. This receptor was obtained from a human donor with multiple sclerosis. The specimen sequenced was CD4+ T cells from PBMCs.

The CDR3 DNA reads TGCAGCGTTGCCGAGACAAATAGCAATCAGCCCCAGCATTTT. This codes for CSVAETNSNQPQHF. This chain joins TRBV29-1 and TRBJ1-5; D gene ambiguous. V was pared by 4 bases and J by 0 bases, with 10 bases between. The germline gives CDR1 SQVTM, CDR2 ANQGSEA. The CDR3 is made up of 14 amino acids.